The T cell receptor beta chain described here comes from a study of vaccination and CD4 T cells after COVID-19. Study-level background: Samples taken post-COVID came a median around 96 days after diagnosis, ranging from 35 to 161.

Trimming removed 2 bases at V and 5 bases at J, with 13 bases between. This CDR3 comprises 15 residues. CDR1 and CDR2 (germline): MNHEY, SVGEGT. TCRdb redid the calling of the PCR reads with MiXCR, one entry per CDR3 protein. The profile shows about 15,000 distinct CDR3 sequences, less than 75% of them singletons. A word on this clonotype: Its target is unknown.

Findings and limits, study-wide: Median SARS-CoV-2-reactive clonotypes rose from 21 to 38, not significantly. For convalescent patients, a median 86.3% of reactive clones surfaced exclusively after vaccination.

The receptor's source is a human donor who had recovered from COVID-19. The input for sequencing was CD4+ T cells from blood, taken after SARS-CoV-2 vaccination. The chain links TRBV6-2 or TRBV6-3 to TRBJ1-5; no definite D call. Here the CDR3 reads CASSYDRALYQPQHF. The CDR3 DNA is TGTGCCAGCAGTTACGATCGCGCGTTGTATCAGCCCCAGCATTTT.